These T cell receptor beta chains were read from a single sample in a study of identical twins. One entry per CDR3 protein results from TCRdb running MiXCR on the 5' RACE reads. Seen here are approximately 220,000 distinct CDR3 sequences, 6.5% to 9% observed once, and the top ten hold approximately 5.4%. The same data also contributed to another study, on yellow fever vaccine responses in identical twins.

What was sequenced was CD8+ T cells sorted from blood. These receptors all stem from a woman aged 18-30 years in good health. CDR3s leave out the opening cysteine and the closing phenylalanine or tryptophan. Each record gives: V gene, D gene, J gene, CDR3 protein. The D gene is left open where the match is weak.

>TRBV7-9|NA|TRBJ2-1
ASSLAERVPYNEQF
>TRBV9|TRBD2|TRBJ2-7
ASSVAGSGDYEQY
>TRBV12-3/TRBV12-4|NA|TRBJ2-5
ASSLSYGSLETQY
>TRBV7-9|NA|TRBJ2-7
ASSLDSSVAYEQY
>TRBV7-9|NA|TRBJ2-5
ASSKVSGEETQY
>TRBV27|TRBD1|TRBJ2-1
ASSPDRDEQF
>TRBV15|TRBD1|TRBJ2-2
ATSRDPYRTGSGELF
>TRBV27|TRBD2|TRBJ2-1
ASSGGSAEGLSMNEQF
>TRBV15|NA|TRBJ2-5
ATQWGGESETQY
>TRBV4-2|NA|TRBJ2-5
ASSQGSETQY
>TRBV3-1|NA|TRBJ1-5
ASSQDQVLGSNQPQH
>TRBV6-5|TRBD1|TRBJ2-4
ASSYDRGEGIQY
>TRBV12-3/TRBV12-4|TRBD1|TRBJ1-1
ASSFDFLVKRTGTEAF
>TRBV20-1|TRBD1|TRBJ2-7
SATIGQGGIEQY
>TRBV15|TRBD2|TRBJ2-7
ATSSTLAAPYEQY
>TRBV5-6|NA|TRBJ2-3
ASSFTGVNTDTQY
>TRBV29-1|TRBD1|TRBJ1-1
SVALEPNRGRYMNTEAF
>TRBV4-1|TRBD1|TRBJ2-2
ASSQEDRGPNTGELF
>TRBV9|NA|TRBJ1-4
ASSDDTNEKLF
>TRBV20-1|NA|TRBJ2-3
SASLYPTTFTDTQY
>TRBV27|TRBD1|TRBJ1-6
ASSSSLGQYNSPLH
>TRBV20-1|NA|TRBJ2-1
SARGGGLGPILSYNEQF
>TRBV5-1|NA|TRBJ1-1
ASSLVSAGTEAF
>TRBV7-9|NA|TRBJ2-7
ASSGPLSYDQY
>TRBV20-1|TRBD2|TRBJ2-7
SASNLAGREQY
>TRBV9|TRBD2|TRBJ2-3
ASSALAGVTDTQY
>TRBV11-3|TRBD2|TRBJ2-1
ASSQGLAGTDEQF
>TRBV11-2|TRBD2|TRBJ2-5
ASSLVLAGGKQETQY
>TRBV10-1|NA|TRBJ2-2
ASSESGRELF
>TRBV9|NA|TRBJ1-4
ASSVDGGTNEKLF
>TRBV6-5|NA|TRBJ2-5
ASSYDALGETQY
>TRBV6-4|TRBD2|TRBJ2-3
ASSEGRDADTQY
>TRBV28|NA|TRBJ2-3
ASSFLSGTDTQY
>TRBV27|NA|TRBJ2-1
ASSSSTPSSYNEQF
>TRBV7-9|TRBD1|TRBJ2-1
ASSLTGRPDEQF
>TRBV2|NA|TRBJ2-2
ASIPNRPRLANTGELF
>TRBV28|TRBD1|TRBJ1-1
ASSLLGQSLEAF
>TRBV20-1|NA|TRBJ2-7
SARMEGYELY
>TRBV2|TRBD2|TRBJ2-7
ASSVGLADYEQY
>TRBV29-1|TRBD2|TRBJ2-7
SVETREGGEQY
>TRBV12-3/TRBV12-4|NA|TRBJ2-1
ASGREQF
>TRBV7-3|NA|TRBJ1-2
ASSLNSDGAYGYT
>TRBV7-2|TRBD2|TRBJ2-5
ASSSSTSGGQETQY
>TRBV5-6|NA|TRBJ2-1
ASSRGGPSSYNEQF
>TRBV20-1|TRBD1|TRBJ2-6
SASRDREPWANVLT
>TRBV11-1|TRBD2|TRBJ2-1
ASTLPTGLADDNEQF
>TRBV9|TRBD2|TRBJ2-1
ASSGGLTGGNYNEQF
>TRBV6-2/TRBV6-3|NA|TRBJ2-1
ASSYVDYNEQF
>TRBV20-1|NA|TRBJ2-1
SADLAGNNEQF
>TRBV7-9|NA|TRBJ1-1
ASSSKGGSENTEAF
>TRBV12-3/TRBV12-4|NA|TRBJ2-1
ASSRSGPNNEQF
>TRBV12-3/TRBV12-4|NA|TRBJ2-5
ASTYGGLGETQY
>TRBV7-9|NA|TRBJ2-5
SSSPTFAIGETQY
>TRBV10-2|TRBD1|TRBJ1-1
ATLQGGWTEAF
>TRBV7-2|NA|TRBJ2-2
ASSQHGSGFNTGELF
>TRBV7-6|NA|TRBJ2-3
ASSPAPGYTDTQY
>TRBV4-1|NA|TRBJ2-1
ASSRGVRDEQF
>TRBV7-9|TRBD1|TRBJ1-6
ASSPPGQGIPLH
>TRBV20-1|NA|TRBJ2-7
SARDPQGIRNYEQY
>TRBV10-2|NA|TRBJ2-1
ASSEERVGQF